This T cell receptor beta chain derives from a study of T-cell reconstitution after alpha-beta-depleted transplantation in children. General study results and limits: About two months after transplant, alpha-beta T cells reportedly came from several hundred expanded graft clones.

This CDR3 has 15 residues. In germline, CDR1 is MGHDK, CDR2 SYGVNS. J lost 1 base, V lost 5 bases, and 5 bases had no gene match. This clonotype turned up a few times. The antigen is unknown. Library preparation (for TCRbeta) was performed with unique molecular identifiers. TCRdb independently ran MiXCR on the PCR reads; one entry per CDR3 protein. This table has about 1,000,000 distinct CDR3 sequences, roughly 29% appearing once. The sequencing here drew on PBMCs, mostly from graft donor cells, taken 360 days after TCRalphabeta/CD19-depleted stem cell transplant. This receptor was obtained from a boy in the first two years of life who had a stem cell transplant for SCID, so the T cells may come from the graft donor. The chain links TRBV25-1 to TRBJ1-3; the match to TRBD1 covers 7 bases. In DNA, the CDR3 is TGTGCCAGCAGTCCCCGACAGGGTTCTGGAAACACCATATATTTT. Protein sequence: CASSPRQGSGNTIYF.